The entry that follows covers one TCR beta chain sequence. The sample belongs to a study of control samples from healthy donors and cancer patients. This CDR3 region has 16 residues. Measured with immunoSEQ multiplex PCR; TCRdb has only the in-frame clones, and not every one. The sample shows about 110,000 clones, roughly 90% of them seen only once. The receptor was isolated from a woman aged 55-69 years with lung cancer. What was sequenced was PBMCs. The chain has TRBV21-1 and TRBJ1-5. TRBV21-1 is a pseudogene segment. CDR3 residues: CASSKTGGSADQPQHF. The CDR3 region has the DNA TGTGCCAGCAGCAAAACGGGAGGGAGCGCCGATCAGCCCCAGCATTTT.